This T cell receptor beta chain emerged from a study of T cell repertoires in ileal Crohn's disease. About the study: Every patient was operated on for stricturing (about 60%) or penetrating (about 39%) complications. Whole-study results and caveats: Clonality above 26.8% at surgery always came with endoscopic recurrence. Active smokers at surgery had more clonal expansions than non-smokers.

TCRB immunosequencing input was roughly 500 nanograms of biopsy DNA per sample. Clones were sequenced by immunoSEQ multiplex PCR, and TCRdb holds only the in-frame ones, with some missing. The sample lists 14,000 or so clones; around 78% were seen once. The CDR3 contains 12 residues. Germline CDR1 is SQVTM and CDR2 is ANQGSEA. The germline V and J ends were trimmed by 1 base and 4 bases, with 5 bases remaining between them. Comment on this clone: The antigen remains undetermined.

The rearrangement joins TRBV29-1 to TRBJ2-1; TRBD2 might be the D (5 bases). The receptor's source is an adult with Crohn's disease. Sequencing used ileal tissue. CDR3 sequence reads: CSVEGGYNEQFF. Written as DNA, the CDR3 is TGCAGCGTTGAAGGAGGGTACAATGAGCAGTTCTTC.